Reported below is one T cell receptor (beta chain). Antigen: not known. The data were obtained in a study of T cell repertoires in cytomegalovirus infection. One entry per CDR3 protein, called by TCRdb with MiXCR from the reads. The repertoire holds tens of thousands of distinct CDR3 sequences, with 20% to 30% as singletons. Germline V CDR1 and CDR2: DFQATT, SNEGSKA (reference sequence). Trimming left V 3 bases short and J 0 bases short, with 9 bases between. This CDR3 is built from 13 residues. The source of this sequence is a human donor in good health (CMV status not recorded). Some clones in this sample may be carry-over from other donors' samples. The chain joins TRBV20-1 to TRBJ2-7; D not resolved. The sample was CD8+ T cells from cultured PBMCs, taken from culture after CMV antigen stimulation. The CDR3 DNA reads as TGCAGTGCTAGTAAAGAGAGCTCCTACGAGCAGTACTTC. Translated: CSASKESSYEQYF.